The rows below give T cell receptor beta chains drawn from one sample of a study of control samples from healthy donors and cancer patients. Repertoires were generated with immunoSEQ multiplex PCR, while TCRdb's copy carries only in-frame clones and drops some. The sample includes about 89,000 clones, 70% to 90% seen only once; the top ten take less than 2.5%. The sequenced sample was blood. The receptors stem from a woman between 35 and 50 years old in good health. CDR3s include the opening cysteine and the closing phenylalanine or tryptophan. D genes are given only for firm matches. Clone size, where shown, is once, few, many, or a class for clones that have expanded.

j_gene	d_gene	v_gene	abundance	CDR3nt	CDR3aa
TRBJ1-5	-	TRBV12-5	-	TGTGCTAGTGGTTTTAGTAATCAGCCCCAGCATTTT	CASGFSNQPQHF
TRBJ2-7	-	TRBV18	-	TGTGCCAGCTCACCATCCGACTCCTCGTTGAGCGAGCAGTACTTC	CASSPSDSSLSEQYF
TRBJ2-1	-	TRBV7-3	-	TGTGCCAGCAGCTTGGGGTTTGGGGGCGGCAATGAGCAGTTCTTC	CASSLGFGGGNEQFF
TRBJ1-1	TRBD1	TRBV3-1/TRBV3-2	-	TGTGCCAGCAGCCTCTTACAGGGGGCAGGTGAAGCTTTCTTT	CASSLLQGAGEAFF
TRBJ2-7	-	TRBV12-3/TRBV12-4	-	TGTGCCAGCAGTTTTCTAGGGGTCTACGAGCAGTACTTC	CASSFLGVYEQYF
TRBJ2-7	-	TRBV30	-	TGTGCCTGGAGTCAATCACAGGCGGACGAGCAGTACTTC	CAWSQSQADEQYF
TRBJ2-6	-	TRBV24-1	once	TGTGCCACCAGTGACCCACGACAGAGTTCTGGGGCCAACGTCCTGACTTTC	CATSDPRQSSGANVLTF
TRBJ1-2	TRBD1	TRBV10-3	-	TGTGCCATCAGCTCGGACAGGGGATCCTATGGCTACACCTTC	CAISSDRGSYGYTF
TRBJ2-3	TRBD2	TRBV10-3	-	TGTGCCATCACCAGCGGGGAGTTCACAGATACGCAGTATTTT	CAITSGEFTDTQYF
TRBJ2-7	-	TRBV6-1	few	TGTGCCAGCAGTGAAGTGCAGTCCTCTTCAGGGGAGCAGTACTTC	CASSEVQSSSGEQYF
TRBJ1-6	-	TRBV5-6	few	TGTGCCAGCAGCACCGGAGGGGGCTCCTATAATTCACCCCTCCACTTT	CASSTGGGSYNSPLHF
TRBJ2-1	-	TRBV7-2	-	TGTGCCAGCAGCCCAACTAGCTATAATGAGCAGTTCTTC	CASSPTSYNEQFF
TRBJ2-3	TRBD2	TRBV24-1	-	TGTGCCACCAGTGATTTCGGGACTAGCGGGGGGGCAGATACGCAGTATTTT	CATSDFGTSGGADTQYF
TRBJ2-1	TRBD2	TRBV7-3	-	TGTGCCAGCAGCTCACTAGCGGGGGGAAACAATGAGCAGTTCTTC	CASSSLAGGNNEQFF
TRBJ1-1	TRBD1	TRBV5-5	-	TGTGCCAGCAGCTTGGCTCCGACAGGGGCCACTGAAGCTTTCTTT	CASSLAPTGATEAFF
TRBJ2-3	TRBD1	TRBV9	-	TGTGCCAGCAGCGTAGAGGGACAGGGGATCACAGATACGCAGTATTTT	CASSVEGQGITDTQYF
TRBJ2-7	TRBD1	TRBV29-1	-	TGCAGCGTTGAAGAGGTCCGGACAGGGGGCTCCTACGAGCAGTACTTC	CSVEEVRTGGSYEQYF
TRBJ1-5	-	TRBV6-2/TRBV6-3	-	TGTGCCAGCAGTACGGGCCGCGGAGGGAGTGGCAATCAGCCCCAGCATTTT	CASSTGRGGSGNQPQHF
TRBJ2-7	-	TRBV5-1	-	TGCGCCAGCAGCTTGAGCGTCAGGGGAACGACCTACGAGCAGTACTTC	CASSLSVRGTTYEQYF
TRBJ2-7	-	TRBV6-6	-	TGTGCCAGCAGCGAAGACCCCGAAACCTACGAGCAGTACTTC	CASSEDPETYEQYF
TRBJ2-1	TRBD2	TRBV5-6	-	TGTGCCAGCAGCTTGGGACTAGCGGGAGATTACAATGAGCAGTTCTTC	CASSLGLAGDYNEQFF
TRBJ2-1	TRBD1	TRBV5-1	-	TGCGCCAGCAGCTTCGACAGGGATTGGGCCAATGAGCAGTTCTTC	CASSFDRDWANEQFF
TRBJ2-2	TRBD2	TRBV7-2	few	TGTGCCAGCAGCTTAGGACTAGCGTTCACCGGGGAGCTGTTTTTT	CASSLGLAFTGELFF
TRBJ1-1	-	TRBV19	-	TGTGCCAGTACCCTGATCGAGGGGAACACTGAAGCTTTCTTT	CASTLIEGNTEAFF
TRBJ2-2	-	TRBV13	-	TGTGCCAGCTTAATAGAGGCGAACACCGGGGAGCTGTTTTTT	CASLIEANTGELFF
TRBJ2-7	TRBD1	TRBV2	-	TGTGCCAGCACCCTCGGACAGGGGTCCTACGAGCAGTACTTC	CASTLGQGSYEQYF
TRBJ1-2	-	TRBV4-3	-	TGCGCCAGCAGCCAAGATCCGGACAGCAGATTGTATGGCTACACCTTC	CASSQDPDSRLYGYTF
TRBJ1-1	-	TRBV21-1	-	TGTGCCAGCACAACTTCGGGGGGCGGAGAAGCTTTCTTT	CASTTSGGGEAFF
TRBJ1-5	-	TRBV19	few	TGTGCCAGTAGTATAAACCTCTATAGCAATCAGCCCCAGCATTTT	CASSINLYSNQPQHF
TRBJ1-5	-	TRBV19	-	TGTGCCAGTTCTCCTACAGGGTACATCTTTAGCAATCAGCCCCAGCATTTT	CASSPTGYIFSNQPQHF